The 13 T cell receptor beta chains below all came from one sample that was sequenced in a study of T cells in localized non-small cell lung cancer. This table comes from immunoSEQ multiplex PCR, and its TCRdb copy is limited to in-frame clones, with some not included. Here the sample spans 50,000 or so clones, about 83% being singletons. Sequenced here: peripheral blood, sampled before any cancer treatment. These receptors were obtained from a female donor at least 60 years old with stage II squamous cell lung carcinoma.

The rearrangement uses TRBV5-4 and TRBJ2-7; maybe TRBD1 (5 bases). The CDR3 contains 14 residues. Trimming removed 0 bases at V and 3 bases at J, with 10 bases between. Germline lookup yields CDR1 SGHNT and CDR2 YYREEE (reference sequence). Here the CDR3 reads CASSLAKGNYEQYF. CDR3 bases: TGTGCCAGCAGCTTGGCCAAGGGGAACTACGAGCAGTACTTC.

V and J are TRBV28 and TRBJ2-7; no firm D call. Trimming stripped 5 bases from V and 3 bases from J, with 23 bases between. In germline, CDR1 is MDHEN, CDR2 SYDVKM. The CDR3 extends over 17 amino acids. The CDR3 nucleotides read TGTGCCAGCAGTCTACAGACCTACCGATCCCATATCTACGAGCAGTACTTC. Translating it yields CASSLQTYRSHIYEQYF.

Concerning this clone: Other DNA sequences of this sample code for an identical CDR3. V usage is TRBV6-5 and J usage is TRBJ1-5; D gene uncertain. V dropped 6 bases and J dropped 3 bases, with 9 bases sitting between them. The germline gives CDR1 MNHEY, CDR2 SVGAGI. The CDR3 has 13 amino acids. The CDR3 protein is CASSPYSNQPQHF. The CDR3 DNA follows: TGTGCCAGCAGCCCCTATTCCAATCAGCCCCAGCATTTT.

This chain uses TRBV19 with TRBJ1-4, with 7 bases matching TRBD1. The V segment lost 7 bases and the J segment 0 bases; nucleotides outside the gene matches: 5. CDR3 length: 15 residues. Per the germline V gene, CDR1 is LNHDA and CDR2 is SQIVND (reference sequence). The CDR3 here is CASTQGPATNEKLFF. The CDR3 bases are TGTGCCAGTACACAGGGGCCCGCAACTAATGAAAAACTGTTTTTT.

V usage is TRBV19 and J usage is TRBJ1-2, with a weak D call TRBD1 (6 bases). Germline lookup yields CDR1 LNHDA and CDR2 SQIVND (reference sequence). V shed 7 bases and J shed 3 bases, with 15 bases lying between them. This CDR3 comprises 14 residues. The CDR3 spells CASTPGGLDYGYTF. CDR3 coding DNA: TGTGCCAGTACGCCCGGGGGGCTCGACTATGGCTACACCTTC.

The count of this clone is one. The rearrangement joins TRBV5-1 to TRBJ1-2; 8 bases are a match to TRBD1. V trimming: 4 bases; J trimming: 4 bases; junction bases outside the gene matches: 15. The germline gives CDR1 SGHRS, CDR2 YFSETQ. The CDR3 runs 17 residues. The CDR3 DNA is TGCGCCAGCAGCCCCCCCGGGACAGGAGGTCTAGGCTATGGCTACACCTTC. Residues: CASSPPGTGGLGYGYTF.

The chain is built from TRBV7-2 and TRBJ1-4; 9 nucleotides align to TRBD1. Germline V CDR1 and CDR2: SGHTA, FQGNSA. V was pared by 5 bases and J by 7 bases, with 5 bases of the junction left unmatched. The CDR3 length is 14 residues. The CDR3 DNA is TGTGCCAGCAGCAAGGGACAGGGTGGTGAAAAACTGTTTTTT. It specifies CASSKGQGGEKLFF.

The rearrangement joins TRBV7-2 to TRBJ2-3, with D possibly TRBD2 on 6 matching bases. The germline CDR1 and CDR2 sequences are SGHTA and FQGNSA. Trimming took 4 bases from V and 5 from J, leaving 13 bases between them. The CDR3 spans 14 residues. CDR3 in DNA: TGTGCCAGCAGCTCCTCCATGGGGGGAGATACGCAGTATTTT. It translates to CASSSSMGGDTQYF. The whole variable domain, filled in from reference TRBV7-2 and TRBJ2-3, reads GAGVSQSPSNKVTEKGKDVELRCDPISGHTALYWYRQSLGQGLEFLIYFQGNSAPDKSGLPSDRFSAERTGGSVSTLTIQRTQQEDSAVYLCASSSSMGGDTQYFGPGTRLTVL.

This clone turned up a few times. The rearrangement uses TRBV5-4 and TRBJ1-2; D is unclear. There are 14 residues in the CDR3. Between the trimmed V and J ends, which lost 5 bases and 1 base, there was a span of 12 bases. Germline CDR1 reads SGHNT; CDR2 reads YYREEE (reference sequence). DNA for the CDR3: TGTGCCAGCAGGTATCCCGCCGATAACTATGGCTACACCTTC. It translates to CASRYPADNYGYTF.

This clone is a singleton in its sample. V is TRBV5-1 and J is TRBJ2-7; 7 bases line up with TRBD1. CDR3 size: 15 residues. Germline assignment: CDR1 SGHRS and CDR2 YFSETQ. V was pared by 4 bases and J by 6 bases, with 13 bases of the junction left unmatched. The CDR3 DNA follows: TGCGCCAGCAGCGGGGCCGGGACAGAGATTAGCGAGCAGTACTTC. This encodes CASSGAGTEISEQYF.

By its share, this clone is medium-sized. This sequence joins TRBV19 and TRBJ1-2; 7 bases map to TRBD1. From germline, CDR1 is LNHDA and CDR2 SQIVND (reference sequence). There are 15 residues in the CDR3. V lost 3 bases to trimming and J lost 0 bases; unmatched junction nucleotides: 4. The CDR3: CASSMGDRANYGYTF. For the CDR3, the DNA is TGTGCCAGTAGTATGGGGGACAGAGCTAACTATGGCTACACCTTC.

The chain couples TRBV18 to TRBJ1-5, with TRBD1 as a possible D gene (6 bases). Between the trimmed V and J ends, which lost 6 bases and 4 bases, there was a span of 10 bases. The CDR3 consists of 13 residues. In germline, CDR1 is KGHSH, CDR2 LQKENI. The CDR3 sequence: CASSPGQNQPQHF. In DNA, the CDR3 is TGTGCCAGCTCTCCTGGACAGAATCAGCCCCAGCATTTT.

The chain couples TRBV18 to TRBJ1-2, with D unclear. The CDR3 is made up of 15 amino acids. Looked up from germline, CDR1 is KGHSH and CDR2 is LQKENI. The ends were cut back, 6 bases at V and 1 base at J, with 15 bases in the middle. As DNA, the CDR3 is TGTGCCAGCTCTCTCTCCTCTAGGTTTAACTATGGCTACACCTTC. As protein: CASSLSSRFNYGYTF.